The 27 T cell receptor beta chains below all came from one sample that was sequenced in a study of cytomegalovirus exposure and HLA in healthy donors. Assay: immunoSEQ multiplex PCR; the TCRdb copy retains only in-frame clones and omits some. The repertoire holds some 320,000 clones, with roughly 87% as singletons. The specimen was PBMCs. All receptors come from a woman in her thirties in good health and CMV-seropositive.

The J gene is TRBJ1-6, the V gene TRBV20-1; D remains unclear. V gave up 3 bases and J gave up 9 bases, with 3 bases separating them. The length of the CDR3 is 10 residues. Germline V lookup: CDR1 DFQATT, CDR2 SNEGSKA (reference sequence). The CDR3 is CSASGSPLHF. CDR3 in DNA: TGCAGTGCTAGCGGTTCACCCCTCCACTTT.

CDR3 amino acids: CAISDQSHGESGELFF. The DNA of the CDR3 is TGTGCCATCAGTGATCAATCGCACGGGGAAAGCGGGGAGCTGTTTTTT. The rearrangement uses TRBV10-3 and TRBJ2-2; D perhaps matches TRBD2 (5 bases). The germline gives CDR1 ENHRY, CDR2 SYGVKD. CDR3 size: 16 residues. Trimming pared 3 bases from V and 7 bases from J, leaving 18 bases between.

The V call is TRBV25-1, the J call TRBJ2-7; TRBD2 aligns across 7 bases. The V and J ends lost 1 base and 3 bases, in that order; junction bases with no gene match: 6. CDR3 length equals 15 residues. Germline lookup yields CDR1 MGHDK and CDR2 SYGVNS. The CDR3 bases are TGTGCCAGCAGTGAATCACGGGGGGTTTTCTACGAGCAGTACTTC. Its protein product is CASSESRGVFYEQYF.

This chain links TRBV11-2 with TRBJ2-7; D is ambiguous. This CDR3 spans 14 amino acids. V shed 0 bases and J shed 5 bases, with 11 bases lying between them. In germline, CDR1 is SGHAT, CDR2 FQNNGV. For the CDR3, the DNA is TGTGCCAGCAGCTTAGATTTCCGACCCCACGAGCAGTACTTC. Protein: CASSLDFRPHEQYF. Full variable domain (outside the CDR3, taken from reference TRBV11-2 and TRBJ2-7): EAGVAQSPRYKIIEKRQSVAFWCNPISGHATLYWYQQILGQGPKLLIQFQNNGVVDDSQLPKDRFSAERLKGVDSTLKIQPAKLEDSAVYLCASSLDFRPHEQYFGPGTRLTVT.

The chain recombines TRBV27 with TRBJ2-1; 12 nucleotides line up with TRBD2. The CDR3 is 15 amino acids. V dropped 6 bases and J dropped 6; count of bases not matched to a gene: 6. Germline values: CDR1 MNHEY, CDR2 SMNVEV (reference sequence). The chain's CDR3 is CASSPGLAGSNEQFF. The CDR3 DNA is TGTGCCAGCAGCCCCGGACTAGCGGGAAGCAATGAGCAGTTCTTC.

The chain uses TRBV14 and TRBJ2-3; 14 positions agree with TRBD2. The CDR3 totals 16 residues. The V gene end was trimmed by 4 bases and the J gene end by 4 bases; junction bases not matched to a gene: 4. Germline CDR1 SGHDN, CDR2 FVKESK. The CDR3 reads CASSPGLAGGSDTQYF. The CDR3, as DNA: TGTGCCAGCAGCCCTGGACTAGCGGGAGGTTCAGATACGCAGTATTTT.

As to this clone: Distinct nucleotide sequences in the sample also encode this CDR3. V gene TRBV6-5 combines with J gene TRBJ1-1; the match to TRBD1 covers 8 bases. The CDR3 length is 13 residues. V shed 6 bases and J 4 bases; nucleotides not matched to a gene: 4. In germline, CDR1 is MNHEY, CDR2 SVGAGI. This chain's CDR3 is CASSRTGGTEAFF. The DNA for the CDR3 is TGTGCCAGCAGCCGCACAGGGGGCACTGAAGCTTTCTTT.

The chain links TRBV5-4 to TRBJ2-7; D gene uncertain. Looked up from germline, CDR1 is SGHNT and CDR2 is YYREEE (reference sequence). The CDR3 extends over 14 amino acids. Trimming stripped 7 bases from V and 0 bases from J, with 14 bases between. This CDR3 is CASRIYGYSYEQYF. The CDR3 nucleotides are TGTGCCAGCCGTATCTACGGTTACTCCTACGAGCAGTACTTC.

The CDR3 sequence: CASSFFPQETQYF. The CDR3 bases are TGTGCCAGCAGCTTCTTTCCCCAAGAGACCCAGTACTTC. The chain carries TRBV7-2 and TRBJ2-5, with unresolved D. CDR1 and CDR2 from the germline V gene are SGHTA and FQGNSA. The CDR3 extends over 13 amino acids. Trimming pared 3 bases from V and 1 base from J, leaving 6 bases between. Looking up the rest from reference TRBV7-2 and TRBJ2-5 gives the full variable domain: GAGVSQSPSNKVTEKGKDVELRCDPISGHTALYWYRQSLGQGLEFLIYFQGNSAPDKSGLPSDRFSAERTGGSVSTLTIQRTQQEDSAVYLCASSFFPQETQYFGPGTRLLVL.

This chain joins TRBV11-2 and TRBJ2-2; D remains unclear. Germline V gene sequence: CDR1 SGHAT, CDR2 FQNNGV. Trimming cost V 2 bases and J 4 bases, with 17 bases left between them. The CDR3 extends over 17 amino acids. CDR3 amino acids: CASSLWSSRPITGELFF. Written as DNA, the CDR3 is TGTGCCAGCAGCTTATGGAGTTCCCGGCCAATCACCGGGGAGCTGTTTTTT.

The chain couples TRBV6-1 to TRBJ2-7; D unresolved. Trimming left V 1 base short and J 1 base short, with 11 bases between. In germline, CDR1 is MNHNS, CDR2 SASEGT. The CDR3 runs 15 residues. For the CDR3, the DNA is TGTGCCAGCAGTGAAGGTGAGGCTGGTTCCTACGAGCAGTACTTC. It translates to CASSEGEAGSYEQYF.

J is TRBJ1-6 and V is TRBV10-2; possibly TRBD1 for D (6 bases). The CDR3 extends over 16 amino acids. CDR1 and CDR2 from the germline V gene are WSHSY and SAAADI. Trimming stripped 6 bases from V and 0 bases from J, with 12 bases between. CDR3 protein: CASREGGGSYNSPLHF. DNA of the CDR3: TGCGCCAGCAGGGAGGGGGGAGGCTCCTATAATTCACCCCTCCACTTT.

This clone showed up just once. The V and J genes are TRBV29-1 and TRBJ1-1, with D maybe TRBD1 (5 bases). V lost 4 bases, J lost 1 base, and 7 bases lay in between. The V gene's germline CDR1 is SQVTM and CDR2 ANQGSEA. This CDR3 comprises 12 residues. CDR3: CSVAGQNTEAFF. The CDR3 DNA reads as TGCAGCGTTGCAGGGCAGAACACTGAAGCTTTCTTT. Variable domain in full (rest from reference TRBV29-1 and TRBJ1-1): SAVISQKPSRDICQRGTSLTIQCQVDSQVTMMFWYRQQPGQSLTLIATANQGSEATYESGFVIDKFPISRPNLTFSTLTVSNMSPEDSSIYLCSVAGQNTEAFFGQGTRLTVV.

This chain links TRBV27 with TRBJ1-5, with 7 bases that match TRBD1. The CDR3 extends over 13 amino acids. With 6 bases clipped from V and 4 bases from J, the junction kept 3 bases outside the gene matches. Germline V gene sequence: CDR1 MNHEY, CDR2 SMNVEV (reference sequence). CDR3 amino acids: CASSRTGNQPQHF. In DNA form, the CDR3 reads TGTGCCAGCAGCCGGACAGGAAATCAGCCCCAGCATTTT.

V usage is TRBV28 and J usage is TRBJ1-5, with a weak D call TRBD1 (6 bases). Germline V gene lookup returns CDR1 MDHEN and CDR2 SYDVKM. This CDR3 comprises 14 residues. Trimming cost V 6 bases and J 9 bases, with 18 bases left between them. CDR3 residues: CASSAFGGLAPQHF. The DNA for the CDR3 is TGTGCCAGCAGCGCCTTTGGGGGGCTAGCGCCCCAGCATTTT.

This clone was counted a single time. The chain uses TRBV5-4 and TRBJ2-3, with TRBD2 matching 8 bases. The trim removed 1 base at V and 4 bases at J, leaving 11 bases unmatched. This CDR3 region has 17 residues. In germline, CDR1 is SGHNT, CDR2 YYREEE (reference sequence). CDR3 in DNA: TGTGCCAGCAGCTTGAGGCCAGGCGGGGGGAGAGCAGATACGCAGTATTTT. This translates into CASSLRPGGGRADTQYF.

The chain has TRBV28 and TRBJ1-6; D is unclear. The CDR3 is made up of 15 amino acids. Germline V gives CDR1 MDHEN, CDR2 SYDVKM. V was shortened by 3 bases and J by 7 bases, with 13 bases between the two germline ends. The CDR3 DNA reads TGTGCCAGCAGTTTGAGCCAGGCGGGGAATTCACCCCTCCACTTT. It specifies CASSLSQAGNSPLHF. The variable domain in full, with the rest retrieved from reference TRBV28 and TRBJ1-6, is DVKVTQSSRYLVKRTGEKVFLECVQDMDHENMFWYRQDPGLGLRLIYFSYDVKMKEKGDIPEGYSVSREKKERFSLILESASTNQTSMYLCASSLSQAGNSPLHFGNGTRLTVT.

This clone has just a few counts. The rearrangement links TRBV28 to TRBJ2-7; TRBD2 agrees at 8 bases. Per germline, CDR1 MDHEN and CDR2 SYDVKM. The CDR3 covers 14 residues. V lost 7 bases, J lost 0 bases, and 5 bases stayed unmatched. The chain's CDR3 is CASKASGSSYEQYF. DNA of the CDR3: TGTGCCAGCAAGGCTAGCGGGTCCTCCTACGAGCAGTACTTC.

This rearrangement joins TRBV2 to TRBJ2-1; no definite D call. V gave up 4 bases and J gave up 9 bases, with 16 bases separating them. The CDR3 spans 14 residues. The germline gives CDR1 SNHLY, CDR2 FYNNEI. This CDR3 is CASSGVEGFAEQFF. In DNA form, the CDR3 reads TGTGCCAGCAGTGGCGTGGAAGGTTTCGCTGAGCAGTTCTTC.

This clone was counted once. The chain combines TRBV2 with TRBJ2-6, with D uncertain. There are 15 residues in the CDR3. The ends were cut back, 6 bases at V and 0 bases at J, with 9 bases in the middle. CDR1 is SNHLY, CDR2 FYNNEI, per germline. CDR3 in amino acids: CASSADTSGANVLTF. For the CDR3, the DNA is TGTGCCAGCAGCGCCGACACCTCTGGGGCCAACGTCCTGACTTTC.

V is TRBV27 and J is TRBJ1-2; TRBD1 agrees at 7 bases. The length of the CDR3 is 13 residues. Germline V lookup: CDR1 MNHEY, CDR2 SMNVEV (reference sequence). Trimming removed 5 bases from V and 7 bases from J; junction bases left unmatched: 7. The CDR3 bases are TGTGCCAGCAGTGTTACAGGGGTAGGTGGCTACACCTTC. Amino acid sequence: CASSVTGVGGYTF.

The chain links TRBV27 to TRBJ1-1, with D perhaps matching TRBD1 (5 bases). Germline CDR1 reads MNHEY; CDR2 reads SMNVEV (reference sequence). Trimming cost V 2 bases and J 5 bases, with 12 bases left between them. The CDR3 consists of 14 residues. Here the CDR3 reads CASSLMSGGTEAFF. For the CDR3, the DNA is TGTGCCAGCAGTTTAATGAGCGGGGGGACTGAAGCTTTCTTT.

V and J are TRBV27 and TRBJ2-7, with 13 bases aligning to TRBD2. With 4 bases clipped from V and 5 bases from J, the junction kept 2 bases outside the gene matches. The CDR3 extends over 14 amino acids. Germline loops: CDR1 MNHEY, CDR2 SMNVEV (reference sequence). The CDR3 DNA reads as TGTGCCAGCAGTTCCGGACTAGCGGGGGACGAGCAGTACTTC. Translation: CASSSGLAGDEQYF.

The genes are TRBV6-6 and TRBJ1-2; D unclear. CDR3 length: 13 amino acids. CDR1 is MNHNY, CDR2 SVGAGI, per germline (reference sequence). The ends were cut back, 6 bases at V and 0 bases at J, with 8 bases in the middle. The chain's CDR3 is CASREIANYGYTF. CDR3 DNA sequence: TGTGCCAGCAGGGAAATAGCTAACTATGGCTACACCTTC.

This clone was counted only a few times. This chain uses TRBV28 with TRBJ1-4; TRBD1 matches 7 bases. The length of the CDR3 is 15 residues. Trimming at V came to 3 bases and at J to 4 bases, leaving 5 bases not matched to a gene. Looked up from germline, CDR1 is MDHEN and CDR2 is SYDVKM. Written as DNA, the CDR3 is TGTGCCAGCAGTTTGTCGACAGGGCTTAATGAAAAACTGTTTTTT. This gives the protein CASSLSTGLNEKLFF. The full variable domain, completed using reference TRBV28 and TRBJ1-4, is DVKVTQSSRYLVKRTGEKVFLECVQDMDHENMFWYRQDPGLGLRLIYFSYDVKMKEKGDIPEGYSVSREKKERFSLILESASTNQTSMYLCASSLSTGLNEKLFFGSGTQLSVL.

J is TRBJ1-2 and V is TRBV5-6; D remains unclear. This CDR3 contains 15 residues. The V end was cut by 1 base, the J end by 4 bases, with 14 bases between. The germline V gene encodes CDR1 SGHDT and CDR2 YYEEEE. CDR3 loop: CASSLSTPFSYGYTF. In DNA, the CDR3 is TGTGCCAGCAGCTTGTCCACTCCGTTCTCCTATGGCTACACCTTC.

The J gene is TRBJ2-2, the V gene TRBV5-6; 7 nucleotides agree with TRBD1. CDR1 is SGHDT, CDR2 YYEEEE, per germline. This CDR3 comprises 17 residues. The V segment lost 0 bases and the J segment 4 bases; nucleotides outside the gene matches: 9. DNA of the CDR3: TGTGCCAGCAGCTTGGGGCCTAGACAGGGAAGCACCGGGGAGCTGTTTTTT. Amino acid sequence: CASSLGPRQGSTGELFF.